This T cell receptor (beta chain) emerged from a study of long-term antiretroviral therapy in people with HIV. Findings and limits, study-wide: Despite increasing after ART, diversity remained lower than that of transplant donor controls. The range of CDR3 lengths in HIV repertoires proved narrower than that found in controls. On ART adherence, viral resistance or therapy changes, no data were available.

Treatment for all HIV-infected participants took place in the United States. The V and J ends lost 6 bases and 7 bases respectively, with 13 bases between them. Looked up from germline, CDR1 is SGHAT and CDR2 is FQNNGV. The CDR3 has 13 amino acids. About this clone itself: Its antigen is still unknown.

It was version v3.0 of the immunoSEQ assay that was run at survey level. Only in-frame clones appear in the TCRdb table, and some are missing; sequencing was by immunoSEQ multiplex PCR. The sample includes 30,000 to 40,000 clones, 65% to 80% seen only once; the top ten take about 7%. Sequencing used unsorted PBMCs, obtained 2 years after starting antiretroviral therapy. This clonotype originated in a woman aged 50 to 60 with HIV. The chain uses TRBV11-2 and TRBJ1-5; D not resolved. CDR3 bases: TGTGCCAGCAGTTCCGGGGTCGGACAGCCCCAGCATTTT. Amino acids: CASSSGVGQPQHF.